The 14 T cell receptor beta chains below come from one sample, sequenced in a study of T cell repertoires in cytomegalovirus infection. TCRdb reanalysed the reads using MiXCR and keeps one entry per CDR3 protein. This repertoire shows approximately 990,000 distinct CDR3 sequences, approximately 31% found once; its top ten account for 13%. These receptors' antigens are unknown. This specimen was cultured CD8+ T cells from PBMCs, taken from culture after CMV antigen stimulation. The receptor set was obtained from a human donor in good health (CMV status not recorded). Some clones in this sample may be carry-over from other donors' samples.

This clonotype was seen a few times. V gene TRBV24-1 combines with J gene TRBJ2-1, with 11 bases matching TRBD1. CDR1 KGHDR and CDR2 SFDVKD come from the germline V gene. The V segment lost 2 bases and the J segment 5 bases; nucleotides outside the gene matches: 1. The CDR3 is 15 amino acids. The CDR3 nucleotides are TGTGCCACCAGTGATTGGACAGGGGGCAACAATGAGCAGTTCTTC. It encodes CATSDWTGGNNEQFF.

V usage is TRBV20-1 and J usage is TRBJ1-1; D unclear. CDR3 length: 15 residues. Between the trimmed V and J ends, which lost 0 bases and 1 base, there was a span of 12 bases. CDR1 and CDR2 from the germline V gene are DFQATT and SNEGSKA (reference sequence). CDR3 loop: CSARDRGRPNTEAFF. CDR3 coding DNA: TGCAGTGCTAGAGACCGGGGTAGACCGAACACTGAAGCTTTCTTT.

This clonotype turned up a few times. The chain recombines TRBV27 with TRBJ1-5; possible D gene TRBD1, 6 bases. CDR1 is MNHEY and CDR2 is SMNVEV in the germline V gene (reference sequence). V lost 5 bases and J lost 2, with 16 bases in between. The CDR3 sequence is 16 residues long. CDR3 amino acids: CASSPWGRGGNQPQHF. The CDR3 bases are TGTGCCAGCAGTCCTTGGGGGCGTGGCGGCAATCAGCCCCAGCATTTT.

The rearrangement uses TRBV7-6 and TRBJ1-2; unclear D gene. Germline-derived CDR1 and CDR2 are SGHVS and FNYEAQ. Between the trimmed V and J ends, which lost 8 bases and 1 base, there was a span of 14 bases. CDR3 length: 14 residues. DNA for the CDR3: TGTGCCAGCCTTCCCCACGCAAGTAACTATGGCTACACCTTC. It translates to CASLPHASNYGYTF.

This clonotype was picked up a small number of times. The chain joins TRBV7-9 to TRBJ2-5; D is possibly TRBD2 (6 bases). The CDR3 consists of 16 residues. Germline V gene lookup returns CDR1 SEHNR and CDR2 FQNEAQ (reference sequence). V was trimmed by 5 bases and J by 4 bases, leaving 20 bases between them. CDR3 nucleotides: TGTGCCAGCAGCCCGAGGACATCGCGGGGAACAGAGACCCAGTACTTC. Its translation: CASSPRTSRGTETQYF.

This clonotype was seen only a few times. The rearrangement uses TRBV4-3 and TRBJ1-6; D remains unclear. The CDR3 is 13 residues long. V gave up 3 bases and J gave up 14 bases, with 14 bases separating them. From germline, CDR1 is LGHNA and CDR2 YSLEER. The CDR3 region has the DNA TGCGCCAGCAGCCACCCAGGCCGATTGGCCCTCCACTTT. Translating gives CASSHPGRLALHF.

The CDR3 is CASSNWDSDGYTF. The CDR3 DNA is TGTGCCAGCAGCAATTGGGACAGCGATGGCTACACCTTC. The rearrangement joins TRBV7-6 to TRBJ1-2; the match to TRBD1 covers 7 bases. The ends lost 5 bases at V and 6 bases at J; junction bases unmatched: 6. CDR1 is SGHVS and CDR2 is FNYEAQ in the germline V gene. The CDR3 contains 13 residues. The whole variable domain, filled in from reference TRBV7-6 and TRBJ1-2, reads GAGVSQSPRYKVTKRGQDVALRCDPISGHVSLYWYRQALGQGPEFLTYFNYEAQQDKSGLPNDRFSAERPEGSISTLTIQRTEQRDSAMYRCASSNWDSDGYTFGSGTRLTVV.

The chain joins TRBV7-9 to TRBJ2-4; D perhaps matches TRBD1 (5 bases). The CDR3 totals 17 residues. Germline lookup yields CDR1 SEHNR and CDR2 FQNEAQ (reference sequence). Trimming stripped 5 bases from V and 3 bases from J, with 20 bases between. The CDR3, as DNA: TGTGCCAGCAGCCCTTTTCGTACCGGTAGGGGCAAAAACATTCAGTACTTC. Translation: CASSPFRTGRGKNIQYF. Based on the CDR3 plus reference TRBV7-9 and TRBJ2-4, the full variable domain is DTGVSQNPRHKITKRGQNVTFRCDPISEHNRLYWYRQTLGQGPEFLTYFQNEAQLEKSRLLSDRFSAERPKGSFSTLEIQRTEQGDSAMYLCASSPFRTGRGKNIQYFGAGTRLSVL.

This clonotype was seen only a few times. The chain carries TRBV6-6 and TRBJ2-1; TRBD2 aligns across 14 bases. This CDR3 is built from 16 residues. V lost 10 bases to trimming and J lost 2 bases; unmatched junction nucleotides: 7. In germline, CDR1 is MNHNY, CDR2 SVGAGI (reference sequence). The CDR3 reads CAIRGTSGGPYNEQFF. The CDR3 nucleotides read TGTGCCATCCGGGGGACTAGCGGGGGACCCTACAATGAGCAGTTCTTC.

In this sample, this clonotype turned up a few times. The chain is built from TRBV27 and TRBJ2-5, with a possible D match to TRBD2 (7 bases). Trimming took 3 bases from V and 0 from J, leaving 14 bases between them. This CDR3 is 16 amino acids long. Germline values: CDR1 MNHEY, CDR2 SMNVEV (reference sequence). The CDR3 spells CASSFIGGQYQETQYF. The CDR3 DNA is TGTGCCAGCAGTTTCATCGGGGGGCAGTACCAAGAGACCCAGTACTTC.

Notes on this clonotype: This could be a read error, since a much larger clone is one nucleotide away. V and J are TRBV7-8 and TRBJ1-4; 10 bases line up with TRBD1. Germline V gene sequence: CDR1 SGHVS, CDR2 FQNEAQ. The CDR3 is 18 residues long. CDR3 loop: CVSSFDRGRAGMREKLFF. CDR3 DNA sequence: TGTGTCAGCAGCTTCGACAGGGGGCGAGCGGGAATGAGGGAAAAACTGTTTTTT. The full variable domain, with the rest looked up from reference TRBV7-8 and TRBJ1-4, is GAGVSQSPRYKVAKRGQDVALRCDPISGHVSLFWYQQALGQGPEFLTYFQNEAQLDKSGLPSDRFFAERPEGSVSTLKIQRTQQEDSAVYLCVSSFDRGRAGMREKLFFGSGTQLSVL.

This clonotype was found a few times. The rearrangement uses TRBV19 and TRBJ1-2; TRBD1 is a possible D gene (5 bases). This CDR3 has 14 amino acids. Looked up from germline, CDR1 is LNHDA and CDR2 is SQIVND (reference sequence). The V gene lost 7 bases and the J gene lost 6 bases, with 18 bases spanning the gap. The CDR3 region has the DNA TGTGCCAGTACTGGCGGCAAACGGGGGAATGGCTACACCTTC. Protein sequence: CASTGGKRGNGYTF.

The chain is built from TRBV7-6 and TRBJ1-2; D gene ambiguous. This CDR3 has 15 residues. Germline V gene sequence: CDR1 SGHVS, CDR2 FNYEAQ. Trimming removed 3 bases from V and 6 bases from J, with 17 bases in between. CDR3 DNA sequence: TGTGCCAGCAGCTTTCACCCACTCCCTCCCCATGGCTACACCTTC. Protein sequence: CASSFHPLPPHGYTF.

This rearrangement joins TRBV7-9 to TRBJ2-5, with D possibly matching TRBD2 (6 bases). Trimming shortened V by 5 bases and J by 3 bases, and 13 bases separated the two germline ends. CDR3 size: 14 residues. Germline values: CDR1 SEHNR, CDR2 FQNEAQ (reference sequence). The CDR3 loop reads CASSSGTSEETQYF. CDR3 bases: TGTGCCAGCAGCAGTGGGACTTCTGAAGAGACCCAGTACTTC.